This T cell receptor (beta chain) derives from a study of T cells in tuberculosis (dated by TCRdb to 2016 to 2019). For the wider study: To characterize T cells specific for the mycobacterial lipid antigen glucose monomycolate (GMM), the study used CD1B tetramers together with high-throughput TCR immunosequencing. Beyond this particular receptor, the publication reports: The stringent sort gate may have missed T cells binding the CD1B-GMM tetramer with low affinity.

TCR-alpha and TCR-beta chains were sequenced unpaired, so chain pairing information was not available. TCR libraries were generated with the immunoSEQ multiplex PCR assay, using TCR-beta and/or TCR-alpha/delta assays for each sample. The amplified TCR libraries were sequenced on the Illumina high-throughput platform. Concerning the study's data processing: Clustering and dimensionality reduction relied on pairwise TCRdist distances among GMM-specific receptors from T cells that were either sorted ex vivo or expanded in vitro. Sequence motifs defined by gene usage and CDR3 content were checked for enrichment by comparing tetramer-positive and tetramer-negative populations. The source is immuneACCESS, and TCRdb retained only in-frame sequences with V and J called. Part of the clones is not carried over; for the studies checked, unresolved V genes explain less than half of this, and the remainder is unexplained. That table is the source of V, J and clone size, and D and trimming were worked out from the DNA. Recorded for this sample are approximately 58,000 clones; over 75% of them occurred a single time. The ten largest account for about a fifth of the sample.

Thawed, overnight-rested PBMC were stained with GMM-loaded CD1B tetramer, a Live/Dead dye and anti-CD3, then sorted on a FACS Aria II. CD1B tetramers were loaded with C32 glucose monomycolate purified from Rhodococcus equi. PBMC used for tetramer sorting had been depleted of CD14-expressing monocytes for a separate study before cryopreservation. Around 100,000 tetramer-negative cells were sorted from each donor and analyzed alongside the tetramer-positive cells. Antigen-specific T cells were sorted from four healthy South African adults using GMM-loaded CD1B tetramers. Trimming at the junction amounts to 3 bases on V and 4 bases on J, and the germline ends lie 22 bases apart. Reading from cysteine to phenylalanine, the CDR3 counts 18 amino acids. Here the CDR3 DNA is all that survives: 54 bases in frame from base 1. The germline V gene (reference sequence) provides CDR1 LNHDA and CDR2 SQIVND. Details on this clone: Per-base quality was not reported, and no clone a single base away is much larger than it.

This sequence uses TRBV19 and TRBJ2-1; TRBD2 is a weak D gene call, 6 bases matching. The TCR originated in an adult woman with latent tuberculosis. The material sequenced was CD1b-GMM tetramer-negative cells sorted from PBMCs. Read against the paper, the sample's cell subset or site label means: T cells not binding CD1B-GMM tetramer, sorted from same donor. The CDR3 reads CASSMEGTLARPYNEQFF. Here is the DNA: TGTGCCAGTAGTATGGAGGGTACCCTAGCGCGCCCGTACAATGAGCAGTTCTTC. Beyond the CDR3, the reference TRBV19 and TRBJ2-1 genes provide the residues; the full variable domain reads: DGGITQSPKYLFRKEGQNVTLSCEQNLNHDAMYWYRQDPGQGLRLIYYSQIVNDFQKGDIAEGYSVSREKKESFPLTVTSAQKNPTAFYLCASSMEGTLARPYNEQFFGPGTRLTVL.